This is a list of T cell receptor beta chains from one sample in a study of blood T cell repertoires in COVID-19. Assay used: immunoSEQ multiplex PCR; TCRdb lists only in-frame clones, some missing. Of over 65,000 clones in the sample, more than 80% were seen once. Specimen: peripheral blood. The receptor set was obtained from a man aged 50 to 59 with active or convalescent COVID-19. Both conserved end residues are part of each CDR3. A D gene is named only where the DNA matches it firmly. Rows may omit the clone size; those that give it use once, few, many or a size class.

d_call clone_size j_call v_call cdr3_aa cdr3_nt
TRBD2 . TRBJ2-7 TRBV5-5 CASSLAGGRYEQYF TGTGCCAGCAGCTTGGCCGGCGGGAGGTACGAGCAGTACTTC
TRBD1 . TRBJ1-3 TRBV10-3 CAISSNTGVSGNTIYF TGTGCCATCAGTTCGAATACAGGGGTCTCTGGAAACACCATATATTTT
TRBD1 . TRBJ1-2 TRBV5-6 CASSGQGGGYTF TGTGCCAGCAGCGGACAGGGCGGCGGCTACACCTTC
. . TRBJ2-4 TRBV6-2/TRBV6-3 CASSISRDLAKNIQYF TGTGCCAGCAGCATCTCCCGGGACTTAGCCAAAAACATTCAGTACTTC
TRBD1 . TRBJ1-4 TRBV5-8 CASSLRGQGSEKLFF TGTGCCAGCAGCTTGAGGGGACAGGGGTCTGAAAAACTGTTTTTT
. . TRBJ2-7 TRBV6-4 CASSDTVGRHSYEQYF TGTGCCAGCAGTGACACCGTGGGCAGGCACTCCTACGAGCAGTACTTC
TRBD2 . TRBJ2-7 TRBV5-4 CASSLGASGGYEQYF TGTGCCAGCAGCTTGGGGGCTAGCGGGGGGTACGAGCAGTACTTC
TRBD1 . TRBJ2-1 TRBV3-1/TRBV3-2 CASSQNRGGSYNEQFF TGTGCCAGCAGCCAGAACAGGGGTGGCTCCTACAATGAGCAGTTCTTC
. . TRBJ1-2 TRBV5-6 CASSLGRGYGYTF TGTGCCAGCAGCTTGGGCAGGGGTTATGGCTACACCTTC
. . TRBJ2-5 TRBV4-1 CASSQGPGQETQYF TGCGCCAGCAGCCAAGGGCCAGGGCAAGAGACCCAGTACTTC
. . TRBJ1-5 TRBV19 CASSISSSNQPQHF TGTGCCAGTAGTATAAGTAGTAGCAATCAGCCCCAGCATTTT
TRBD2 . TRBJ2-3 TRBV19 CASSIVLAGSDTQYF TGTGCCAGTAGTATTGTACTAGCGGGATCAGATACGCAGTATTTT
. . TRBJ1-1 TRBV27 CASSPQHPNTEAFF TGTGCCAGCAGTCCCCAACACCCGAACACTGAAGCTTTCTTT
TRBD2 . TRBJ2-1 TRBV28 CASSLYGRRGNEQFF TGTGCCAGCAGTTTGTACGGGAGGCGAGGAAATGAGCAGTTCTTC
. . TRBJ1-1 TRBV10-3 CAISGQTDLNTEAFF TGTGCCATCAGTGGGCAGACAGATCTGAACACTGAAGCTTTCTTT
. few TRBJ2-7 TRBV10-2 CASSEPDIFSYEQYF TGCGCCAGCAGTGAGCCGGACATTTTCTCCTACGAGCAGTACTTC
TRBD1 . TRBJ1-4 TRBV27 CASSVTGAGNEKLFF TGTGCCAGCAGTGTCACAGGGGCTGGTAATGAAAAACTGTTTTTT
. few TRBJ1-6 TRBV28 CASSLRQYNSPLHF TGTGCCAGCAGTCTAAGACAGTATAATTCACCCCTCCACTTT
TRBD2 . TRBJ2-3 TRBV5-1 CASSQIPGTSGVTDTQYF TGCGCCAGCAGCCAAATACCCGGGACTAGCGGGGTCACAGATACGCAGTATTTT
. few TRBJ2-5 TRBV5-6 CASSLRVRETQYF TGTGCCAGCAGCTTGCGGGTTCGCGAGACCCAGTACTTC
. . TRBJ2-5 TRBV6-5 CASRVGGAETQYF TGTGCCAGCAGGGTAGGAGGGGCAGAGACCCAGTACTTC
TRBD1 once TRBJ2-6 TRBV28 CASRGQDTLSGANVLTF TGTGCCAGCAGAGGACAGGATACCCTCTCTGGGGCCAACGTCCTGACTTTC
. . TRBJ1-1 TRBV28 CASSPRAEAFF TGTGCCAGCAGTCCCCGAGCTGAAGCTTTCTTT
. few TRBJ1-1 TRBV30 CAWSQGRYTEAFF TGTGCCTGGAGTCAGGGGCGATACACTGAAGCTTTCTTT
TRBD2 . TRBJ2-5 TRBV2 CASTPWSSGGKETQYF TGTGCCAGCACCCCCTGGAGTAGCGGGGGTAAAGAGACCCAGTACTTC
. few TRBJ1-1 TRBV20-1 CRPEGNTEAFF TGCAGACCCGAGGGGAACACTGAAGCTTTCTTT
. . TRBJ1-2 TRBV30 CAWSVLQGHGYTF TGTGCCTGGAGTGTTCTACAGGGTCATGGCTACACCTTC
TRBD1 . TRBJ2-3 TRBV28 CASSSQEGTGGIVDTQYF TGTGCCAGCAGTTCCCAGGAGGGGACAGGGGGAATTGTGGATACGCAGTATTTT
TRBD1 once TRBJ1-6 TRBV7-2 CASSLTRQGNSPLHF TGTGCCAGCAGCTTAACGCGACAGGGAAATTCACCCCTCCACTTT
TRBD2 . TRBJ2-1 TRBV7-2 CASSLRTSGGNEQFF TGTGCCAGCAGCCTTAGGACTAGCGGGGGAAATGAGCAGTTCTTC
. . TRBJ2-7 TRBV3-1/TRBV3-2 CASSQTGPHEQYF TGTGCCAGCAGCCAGACAGGTCCGCACGAGCAGTACTTC
TRBD1 . TRBJ2-7 TRBV25-1 CASSMGQGRSEQYF TGTGCCAGCAGTATGGGACAGGGTCGATCCGAGCAGTACTTC
. . TRBJ2-5 TRBV7-9 CASSLTTDRLGETQYF TGTGCCAGCAGCTTGACGACAGACAGGCTTGGAGAGACCCAGTACTTC
TRBD1 . TRBJ1-4 TRBV11-2 CASSPSGTGLFF TGTGCCAGCAGCCCATCCGGGACAGGGTTGTTTTTT
. . TRBJ1-2 TRBV6-5 CASSKLDRATYGYTF TGTGCCAGCAGTAAACTCGACAGAGCTACCTATGGCTACACCTTC
TRBD2 . TRBJ2-1 TRBV4-3 CASSPYSGGRNEQFF TGCGCCAGCAGCCCTTATAGCGGGGGAAGGAATGAGCAGTTCTTC
. . TRBJ2-3 TRBV7-8 CASSLDRDGTDTQYF TGTGCCAGCAGCTTAGACAGGGATGGCACAGATACGCAGTATTTT
TRBD1 . TRBJ1-3 TRBV28 CASSLGTVFSGNTIYF TGTGCCAGCAGTTTAGGGACAGTTTTCTCTGGAAACACCATATATTTT
TRBD2 . TRBJ2-2 TRBV4-1 CASSQGREGPTGELFF TGCGCCAGCAGCCAAGGACGGGAGGGCCCCACCGGGGAGCTGTTTTTT
TRBD1 few TRBJ1-2 TRBV5-6 CASSSTGTGGYGYTF TGTGCCAGCAGCTCCACCGGGACAGGGGGTTATGGCTACACCTTC
TRBD2 . TRBJ2-3 TRBV7-9 CASSRLPGLAGVSDTQYF TGTGCCAGCAGTCGTCTTCCGGGACTAGCGGGAGTATCAGATACGCAGTATTTT
TRBD1 few TRBJ1-5 TRBV30 CAWSRQGRQPQHF TGTGCCTGGAGTCGACAGGGGCGTCAGCCCCAGCATTTT
TRBD2 once TRBJ2-1 TRBV12-3/TRBV12-4 CASHAGVYNEQFF TGTGCCAGTCATGCGGGAGTCTACAATGAGCAGTTCTTC
. . TRBJ2-1 TRBV18 CASSPVLGPNEQFF TGTGCCAGCTCACCGGTACTAGGGCCAAATGAGCAGTTCTTC
. . TRBJ2-7 TRBV21-1 CASSKVRGLANYEQYF TGTGCCAGCAGCAAAGTGAGGGGACTAGCCAACTACGAGCAGTACTTC
TRBD2 once TRBJ2-3 TRBV3-1/TRBV3-2 CASSPGRGVSDTQYF TGTGCCAGCAGCCCGGGGAGGGGCGTTTCAGATACGCAGTATTTT
TRBD2 few TRBJ2-7 TRBV30 CAWSVRASGRSYEQYF TGTGCCTGGAGTGTACGAGCTAGCGGGAGGTCGTACGAGCAGTACTTC
TRBD2 . TRBJ2-1 TRBV6-5 CASSSSGVYNEQFF TGTGCCAGCAGTTCTAGCGGGGTCTACAATGAGCAGTTCTTC
TRBD1 few TRBJ2-7 TRBV6-5 CASSYSTQGAYEQYF TGTGCCAGCAGTTACTCGACGCAGGGGGCTTACGAGCAGTACTTC
TRBD1 . TRBJ2-3 TRBV12-3/TRBV12-4 CASRDRSTDTQYF TGTGCCAGCCGGGACAGAAGCACAGATACGCAGTATTTT
. . TRBJ1-2 TRBV12-3/TRBV12-4 CASSPTNYGYTF TGTGCCAGCAGCCCTACTAACTATGGCTACACCTTC
. . TRBJ2-1 TRBV30 CAWSQGPLNEQFF TGTGCCTGGAGCCAGGGCCCCCTCAATGAGCAGTTCTTC
TRBD2 . TRBJ2-1 TRBV18 CASSPPWAGVGNEQFF TGTGCCAGCTCACCACCGTGGGCGGGAGTGGGAAATGAGCAGTTCTTC
. . TRBJ2-3 TRBV2 CASSVGARAQYF TGTGCCAGCAGTGTAGGGGCGCGCGCGCAGTATTTT
. once TRBJ2-2 TRBV7-2 CASSVDNAGELFF TGTGCCAGCAGCGTCGACAACGCCGGGGAGCTGTTTTTT
. . TRBJ1-6 TRBV3-1/TRBV3-2 CASRRPTGNNSPLHF TGTGCCAGCAGGCGCCCGACAGGAAATAATTCACCCCTCCACTTT
TRBD2 . TRBJ2-5 TRBV6-2/TRBV6-3 CASSRHSGGLQETQYF TGTGCCAGCAGCCGCCATAGCGGGGGGCTACAAGAGACCCAGTACTTC
. once TRBJ1-5 TRBV19 CASSETFLQPQHF TGTGCCAGTAGCGAGACATTTCTTCAGCCCCAGCATTTT
. . TRBJ2-3 TRBV6-1 CASSERGTGTDTQYF TGTGCCAGCAGTGAAAGGGGAACAGGGACAGATACGCAGTATTTT